One TCR beta chain is described in this entry. Its antigen is not identified. Its ends do not fully match the called genes, so a read error is possible. This sample stems from a study of T cells after yellow fever vaccination. Study findings and constraints: Within FACS-sorted repertoires, abundant clonotypes contaminating from the bulk population could be present. A limited proportion of clonotypes was detected within both the CD4 and CD8 compartments.

The germline V gene has CDR1 KGHSH and CDR2 LQKENI. The CDR3 runs to 15 residues. 5'RACE template switching produced TCR cDNA carrying a universal primer site and UMIs. A single record per CDR3 protein comes from TCRdb applying MiXCR to the 5' RACE reads. The sample lists some 600,000 distinct CDR3 sequences; approximately 13% were seen once. This TCR was sampled from a man between 25 and 39 years old who received the YFV17D yellow fever vaccine. The J gene is TRBJ2-7, the V gene TRBV18; TRBD1 aligns across 7 bases. Sequenced material: PBMCs, taken on the day of the yellow fever booster vaccination. CDR3 loop: CVSSPPGQVSYEQYF. The CDR3 nucleotides are TGTGTCAGCTCACCACCCGGACAGGTATCCTACGAGCAGTACTTC.